These 23 T cell receptor beta chains came from one sample sequenced in a study of blood T cell repertoires in COVID-19. The protocol was immunoSEQ multiplex PCR, while the TCRdb copy is restricted to in-frame clones and leaves out a portion. Counted here are 150,000 or so clones, 85% to 90% occurring once; the ten biggest clones make up 3.5% to 4.5%. Sequencing input: peripheral blood. Receptor source: a woman between 65 and 79 years old with acute or convalescent COVID-19.

This clone was seen a few times. This chain joins TRBV4-3 and TRBJ1-2, with 8 bases fitting TRBD1. This CDR3 has 14 residues. V trimming: 4 bases; J trimming: 7 bases; junction bases outside the gene matches: 8. The germline gives CDR1 LGHNA, CDR2 YSLEER. The CDR3 reads CASSPSDRGGGYTF. CDR3 bases: TGCGCCAGCAGCCCCTCCGACAGGGGCGGTGGCTACACCTTC.

The chain carries TRBV6-2 or TRBV6-3 and TRBJ2-6, with D possibly being TRBD2 (6 bases). The CDR3 is 15 residues long. Germline-derived CDR1 and CDR2 are MNHEY and SVGEGT. V was shortened by 5 bases and J by 2 bases, with 10 bases between the two germline ends. The CDR3 DNA reads as TGTGCCAGCAGTCACGGGGGTGCTGGGGCCAACGTCCTGACTTTC. Its protein product is CASSHGGAGANVLTF.

This sequence joins TRBV12-3 or TRBV12-4 and TRBJ1-5; 8 bases are shared with TRBD1. The CDR3 sequence is 13 residues long. J gave up 6 bases and V 5 bases, and 3 bases lay outside the gene matches. The CDR3 DNA reads as TGTGCCAGCAGTGCAGGGGGCCGTCAGCCCCAGCATTTT. Its protein product is CASSAGGRQPQHF.

DNA for the CDR3: TGTGCCAGCAGTCCTAGACAGGGGGGCTACAATGAGCAGTTCTTC. Translating gives CASSPRQGGYNEQFF. V usage is TRBV7-3 and J usage is TRBJ2-1; 9 bases map to TRBD1. Losses at the gene ends were 6 bases for V and 3 bases for J; bases not matched to a gene: 6. The CDR3 totals 15 residues. The V gene's germline CDR1 is SGHTA and CDR2 FQGTGA.

The rearrangement links TRBV6-5 to TRBJ2-1, with D tentatively TRBD2 (6 bases). The V and J ends lost 7 bases and 9 bases respectively, with 22 bases between them. The CDR3 has 15 amino acids. In germline, CDR1 is MNHEY, CDR2 SVGAGI. The CDR3 sequence: CASMMPGVGSGEQFF. The CDR3 DNA sequence: TGTGCCAGCATGATGCCGGGAGTTGGGAGTGGTGAGCAGTTCTTC.

The chain is built from TRBV4-1 and TRBJ1-1; possible D gene TRBD1, 6 bases. Trimming removed 1 base from V and 7 bases from J, with 19 bases in between. From germline, CDR1 is MGHRA and CDR2 YSYEKL. The CDR3 spans 16 residues. The CDR3 DNA is TGCGCCAGCAGCCAAGGCGGACAGCTGGCACTCCATGAAGCTTTCTTT. Translation: CASSQGGQLALHEAFF.

This clone has only a few counts. V and J are TRBV5-1 and TRBJ2-7; unclear D gene. Germline V lookup: CDR1 SGHRS, CDR2 YFSETQ. The CDR3 consists of 15 residues. V was shortened by 0 bases and J by 2 bases, with 12 bases between the two germline ends. The CDR3 loop is CASSLGSDMAYEQYF. The CDR3 nucleotides are TGCGCCAGCAGCTTGGGTTCAGATATGGCCTACGAGCAGTACTTC.

This sequence joins TRBV29-1 and TRBJ2-7; the D gene is possibly TRBD2 (5 bases). Trimming left V 4 bases short and J 0 bases short, with 16 bases between. The CDR3 runs 15 residues. CDR1 SQVTM and CDR2 ANQGSEA come from the germline V gene. CDR3 DNA sequence: TGCAGCGTTGTACCCGGGATGCACTCCTCCTACGAGCAGTACTTC. It yields the protein CSVVPGMHSSYEQYF.

V and J are TRBV13 and TRBJ2-1; 10 nucleotides match TRBD2. The CDR3 is made up of 16 amino acids. Trimming took 3 bases from V and 9 from J; bases not matched to a gene: 11. CDR1 PRHDT and CDR2 FYEKMQ come from the germline V gene (reference sequence). This CDR3 reads CASSLRLAGADTEQFF. In nucleotides, the CDR3 is TGTGCCAGCAGCTTGCGGCTAGCGGGAGCAGATACTGAGCAGTTCTTC.

The chain has TRBV28 and TRBJ1-2; TRBD1 might be the D (5 bases). The CDR3 spans 14 residues. Trimming cost V 3 bases and J 6 bases, with 14 bases left between them. CDR1 and CDR2 from the germline V gene are MDHEN and SYDVKM. CDR3 nucleotides: TGTGCCAGCAGTTTGGGCAGGGATACACATGGCTACACCTTC. It yields the protein CASSLGRDTHGYTF.

This clone was detected once. This chain links TRBV3-1 (or the pseudogene TRBV3-2) with TRBJ2-2, with D maybe TRBD1 (5 bases). The germline V gene encodes CDR1 LGHDT and CDR2 YNNKEL (reference sequence). V lost 2 bases and J 4 bases, leaving 14 bases between the germline ends. The length of the CDR3 is 16 residues. The CDR3 sequence: CASSQSHRQSTGELFF. In DNA, the CDR3 is TGTGCCAGCAGCCAATCCCACCGACAGAGCACCGGGGAGCTGTTTTTT.

There are a few counts of this clone. This chain links TRBV6-5 with TRBJ2-7; tentative D call: TRBD2 (6 bases). Germline-derived CDR1 and CDR2 are MNHEY and SVGAGI. The CDR3 has 14 residues. V lost 2 bases and J lost 5, with 13 bases in between. The CDR3 here is CASSYPVRGDEQYF. DNA for the CDR3: TGTGCCAGCAGTTACCCCGTCCGCGGGGACGAGCAGTACTTC.

The rearrangement joins TRBV12-3 or TRBV12-4 to TRBJ1-1; D is possibly TRBD1 (6 bases). The CDR3 runs to 13 residues. V lost 3 bases and J lost 1, with 6 bases in between. The CDR3 DNA reads TGTGCCAGCAGTTTGGGGGCGAACACTGAAGCTTTCTTT. Translated: CASSLGANTEAFF.

V is TRBV9 and J is TRBJ1-3, with D hard to call. The germline gives CDR1 SGDLS, CDR2 YYNGEE. The V end lost 4 bases, the J end lost 3 bases, and 5 bases lay between the germline ends. The CDR3 has 12 amino acids. For the CDR3, the DNA is TGTGCCAGCAGCCCGAGTGGAAACACCATATATTTT. Translating it yields CASSPSGNTIYF.

V and J are TRBV19 and TRBJ1-2; tentatively, D is TRBD1 (6 bases). Germline CDR1 is LNHDA and CDR2 is SQIVND (reference sequence). The V end lost 4 bases, the J end lost 2 bases, and 11 bases lay between the germline ends. This CDR3 has 14 residues. The CDR3 nucleotides are TGTGCCAGTAGTAATCCGGGACAAAACTATGGCTACACCTTC. It is translated as CASSNPGQNYGYTF.

This chain links TRBV20-1 with TRBJ1-6; D is uncertain. The V gene lost 3 bases and the J gene lost 12 bases, with 15 bases spanning the gap. This CDR3 spans 13 amino acids. CDR1 is DFQATT, CDR2 SNEGSKA, per germline (reference sequence). CDR3 DNA sequence: TGCAGTGCTAGTAGAACGGTCCGGGGACCCCTCCACTTT. Its translation: CSASRTVRGPLHF.

The chain combines TRBV12-3 or TRBV12-4 with TRBJ2-1, with D possibly matching TRBD2 (5 bases). This CDR3 comprises 13 residues. The V and J ends lost 6 bases and 9 bases respectively, with 15 bases between them. The CDR3 is CASRQAEVPEQFF. Here the CDR3 DNA reads TGTGCCAGCAGACAAGCGGAAGTTCCTGAGCAGTTCTTC.

This clone was detected only a few times. The gene calls are TRBV9 and TRBJ1-6, with a weak D call TRBD1 (6 bases). Germline V gene lookup returns CDR1 SGDLS and CDR2 YYNGEE. The CDR3 loop spans 16 amino acids. V lost 0 bases to trimming and J lost 9 bases, with 16 bases between them. The CDR3, as DNA: TGTGCCAGCAGCGTAGCAGGGGCGCAGAGTCTTTCACCCCTCCACTTT. Protein sequence: CASSVAGAQSLSPLHF. The full variable domain, in which reference TRBV9 and TRBJ1-6 provide the parts outside the CDR3, is DSGVTQTPKHLITATGQRVTLRCSPRSGDLSVYWYQQSLDQGLQFLIQYYNGEERAKGNILERFSAQQFPDLHSELNLSSLELGDSALYFCASSVAGAQSLSPLHFGNGTRLTVT.

The chain has TRBV7-2 and TRBJ2-2; 8 bases are a match to TRBD2. This CDR3 is 16 amino acids long. CDR1 is SGHTA, CDR2 FQGNSA, per germline. The junction had 2 bases not matched to a gene; V was cut back by 1 base and J by 1 base. The CDR3 region is CASSLVRGVNTGELFF. The CDR3 DNA reads TGTGCCAGCAGCTTAGTGCGGGGGGTGAACACCGGGGAGCTGTTTTTT.

This clone turned up a few times. The V gene is TRBV5-5, the J gene TRBJ1-4; D possibly corresponds to TRBD1 (5 bases). In germline, CDR1 is SGHKS, CDR2 YYEKEE (reference sequence). V was clipped by 0 bases and J by 6 bases, with 12 bases between them. CDR3 size: 15 residues. This CDR3 reads CASSLAGREDEKLFF. The CDR3 bases are TGTGCCAGCAGCTTGGCGGGCAGGGAAGATGAAAAACTGTTTTTT.

This clone was found once. The chain is built from TRBV7-8 and TRBJ2-1; a weak D match, TRBD2 (5 bases). Germline-derived CDR1 and CDR2 are SGHVS and FQNEAQ. The CDR3 extends over 15 amino acids. The germline V and J ends were trimmed by 4 bases and 1 base, with 11 bases remaining between them. CDR3 residues: CASSSDSWSYNEQFF. The CDR3 DNA reads as TGTGCCAGCAGCTCGGACTCGTGGTCCTACAATGAGCAGTTCTTC.

J is TRBJ1-6 and V is TRBV6-1; D is undetermined. The germline V and J ends were trimmed by 3 bases and 5 bases, with 2 bases remaining between them. Germline lookup yields CDR1 MNHNS and CDR2 SASEGT. The CDR3 spans 12 residues. CDR3 in DNA: TGTGCCAGCAGTGATAATAATTCACCCCTCCACTTT. It encodes CASSDNNSPLHF.

The V call is TRBV28, the J call TRBJ2-3, with D unclear. The CDR3 loop spans 14 amino acids. The V end lost 4 bases, the J end lost 2 bases, and 10 bases lay between the germline ends. CDR1 is MDHEN and CDR2 is SYDVKM in the germline V gene. The CDR3 nucleotides read TGTGCCAGCAGTTCGGCTCTAGTCACAGATACGCAGTATTTT. This encodes CASSSALVTDTQYF.